The entry below describes one T cell receptor beta chain. The CDR3 length is 13 residues. V trimming: 5 bases; J trimming: 10 bases; junction bases outside the gene matches: 7. Germline V CDR1 and CDR2: SGHTA, FQGTGA. The data are from a study of cytomegalovirus exposure and HLA in healthy donors. Both 60 Vbeta primers and 13 Jbeta primers went into the PCR. Profiling relied on immunoSEQ multiplex PCR, and the TCRdb table lists in-frame clones only, not all of them. The listing records 100,000 to 150,000 clones. The receptor comes from a woman in her forties in good health and CMV-seropositive. Sequenced sample: PBMCs. This chain connects TRBV7-3 to TRBJ2-1, with 8 bases matching TRBD2. CDR3: CASSAVAGREQFF. Here the CDR3 DNA reads TGTGCCAGCAGCGCGGTAGCGGGACGCGAGCAGTTCTTC. Full variable domain (outside the CDR3, taken from reference TRBV7-3 and TRBJ2-1): GAGVSQTPSNKVTEKGKYVELRCDPISGHTALYWYRQSLGQGPEFLIYFQGTGAADDSGLPNDRFFAVRPEGSVSTLKIQRTERGDSAVYLCASSAVAGREQFFGPGTRLTVL.